Each of the 5 T cell receptor beta chains below was sequenced from the same sample in a study of PD-1 blockade in mismatch repair-deficient tumors. Generated by immunoSEQ multiplex PCR, the TCRdb table keeps only in-frame clones and is missing some. The data contain tens of thousands of clones, around 80% of them singletons. The starting material was PBMCs, obtained approximately 6 weeks after starting pembrolizumab. The receptor set was obtained from an adult with mismatch repair-deficient cancer.

About this clone itself: The sample has other DNA sequences that encode this CDR3 too. The V gene is TRBV19, the J gene TRBJ1-5, with unresolved D. CDR1 LNHDA and CDR2 SQIVND come from the germline V gene (reference sequence). V lost 1 base and J 0 bases, leaving 7 bases between the germline ends. This CDR3 is built from 15 residues. Written as DNA, the CDR3 is TGTGCCAGTAGTATAGGGGGAGGTAGCAATCAGCCCCAGCATTTT. It specifies CASSIGGGSNQPQHF.

The rearrangement uses TRBV28 and TRBJ1-2, with 9 bases identical to TRBD1. Germline loops: CDR1 MDHEN, CDR2 SYDVKM. The CDR3 runs to 13 residues. With 5 bases clipped from V and 8 bases from J, the junction kept 6 bases outside the gene matches. CDR3 bases: TGTGCCAGCAGTCAACAGGGGGCCAGAGGCTACACCTTC. Its protein is CASSQQGARGYTF.

This clone was picked up a small number of times. V gene TRBV30 combines with J gene TRBJ2-7, with D possibly TRBD2 on 6 matching bases. From germline, CDR1 is GTSNPN and CDR2 SVGIG (reference sequence). This CDR3 region has 14 residues. The V gene lost 1 base and the J gene lost 2 bases, with 12 bases spanning the gap. In DNA, the CDR3 is TGTGCCTGGAGTGGACGGGAGTTGGCCTACGAGCAGTACTTC. It specifies CAWSGRELAYEQYF.

J is TRBJ2-1 and V is TRBV25-1, with D possibly matching TRBD1 (5 bases). The V and J ends lost 3 bases and 16 bases respectively, with 13 bases between them. The V gene's germline CDR1 is MGHDK and CDR2 SYGVNS. The CDR3 is 11 residues long. DNA for the CDR3: TGTGCCAGCAGTGATATCCAGGGTCACTTCTTC. Translation: CASSDIQGHFF. The full variable domain, its missing parts supplied by reference TRBV25-1 and TRBJ2-1, is EADIYQTPRYLVIGTGKKITLECSQTMGHDKMYWYQQDPGMELHLIHYSYGVNSTEKGDLSSESTVSRIRTEHFPLTLESARPSHTSQYLCASSDIQGHFFGPGTRLTVL.

The V and J genes are TRBV27 and TRBJ2-5; TRBD2 agrees at 9 bases. From germline, CDR1 is MNHEY and CDR2 SMNVEV (reference sequence). The CDR3 sequence is 15 residues long. Germline trimming cut 5 bases from V and 5 bases from J; bases unmatched to any gene: 9. Here the CDR3 DNA reads TGTGCCAGCAGTACCATAGCGGGAGTTGGGGAGACCCAGTACTTC. Translation: CASSTIAGVGETQYF.